This T cell receptor beta chain was documented in a study of cytomegalovirus exposure and HLA in healthy donors. Study-wide points: Among the sequence variants, a highly shared cluster was likely an artifact of sequencing.

Comment on this clone: What it binds is unknown.

This PCR relied on a set of 60 Vbeta primers and 13 Jbeta primers. Sequencing used immunoSEQ multiplex PCR; TCRdb keeps in-frame clones, though not all of them. The sample has 90,000 or so clones; about 78% are singletons. Looked up from germline, CDR1 is MRHNA and CDR2 is SNTAGT. This CDR3 has 12 amino acids. Trimming took 8 bases from V and 8 from J, leaving 15 bases between them. This rearrangement joins TRBV6-4 to TRBJ1-2; D might be TRBD1 (6 bases). The receptor's source is a woman aged 40-49 years in good health and CMV-seronegative. The sample taken for sequencing was PBMCs. The CDR3 region has the DNA TGTGCCAGCTACAACAGGGATAGCGGCTACACCTTC. It translates to CASYNRDSGYTF.